This T cell receptor beta chain was sequenced for a study of shared T cell receptors in the human thymus. Data came from immunoSEQ multiplex PCR; TCRdb stores just in-frame clones and leaves some out. The top ten clones hold 0.01% of a sample with hundreds of thousands of clones, around nine tenths of them seen once. V trimming: 0 bases; J trimming: 2 bases; junction bases outside the gene matches: 3. From germline, CDR1 is SGHRS and CDR2 YFSETQ. CDR3 length equals 16 residues. These data are also associated with another study on human thymus T cells. From that study: Finnish infants who were healthy and having corrective surgery for congenital heart defects made up the donors. The thymus was resected at corrective cardiac surgery. Thymic as well as blood repertoires seemed to favor certain V and J genes unevenly. As related research reported, thymic repertoires overlapped highly among unrelated individuals.

The sequenced sample consisted of thymocytes. The receptor comes from a boy under three years old with a congenital heart defect. This chain joins TRBV5-1 and TRBJ2-7; 12 bases fit TRBD1. The CDR3 region is CASSLGGTGGPYEQYF. The CDR3 DNA reads TGCGCCAGCAGCTTGGGAGGGACAGGGGGCCCCTACGAGCAGTACTTC.